This TCR beta chain appears in the sequencing data of a study of patients and donors after allogeneic stem cell transplantation. CDR1 is SQVTM and CDR2 is ANQGSEA in the germline V gene. V was clipped by 1 base and J by 0 bases, with 11 bases between them. The CDR3 consists of 15 residues. TCRdb reprocessed the RT-PCR reads with MiXCR, giving one entry per CDR3 protein. The sample has some 880,000 distinct CDR3 sequences; more than 15% are singletons. The chain has TRBV29-1 and TRBJ2-3; D is unclear. The TCR was taken from a human donor who was either an allogeneic HSCT recipient or a stem cell or donor lymphocyte infusion donor (not recorded which). It is not recorded whose cells these are; they may come from a transplant donor. The sequenced material came from blood, either unsorted or a sorted T cell fraction (not recorded which). The CDR3 DNA is TGCAGCGTTGAAGGGAAACATACGAGCACAGATACGCAGTATTTT. This codes for CSVEGKHTSTDTQYF.